This T cell receptor beta chain was profiled in a study of cytomegalovirus exposure and HLA in healthy donors. Germline CDR1 and CDR2: SGHVS and FQNEAQ. V gave up 5 bases and J gave up 5 bases, with 19 bases separating them. The CDR3 spans 15 residues. PCR amplification relied on 60 Vbeta primers (plus 13 Jbeta primers). The protocol was immunoSEQ multiplex PCR, while the TCRdb copy is restricted to in-frame clones and leaves out a portion. This table has around 130,000 clones, around 86% appearing once. The chain links TRBV7-8 to TRBJ2-7, with a weak D call TRBD1 (5 bases). This TCR came from a female donor in good health and CMV-seronegative. The sample consisted of PBMCs. The CDR3 DNA is TGTGCCAGCAGCCCGACAGATTCACACCAACACGAGCAGTACTTC. Translating it yields CASSPTDSHQHEQYF. The full variable domain, in which reference TRBV7-8 and TRBJ2-7 provide the parts outside the CDR3, is GAGVSQSPRYKVAKRGQDVALRCDPISGHVSLFWYQQALGQGPEFLTYFQNEAQLDKSGLPSDRFFAERPEGSVSTLKIQRTQQEDSAVYLCASSPTDSHQHEQYFGPGTRLTVT.